This TCR beta chain was identified during a study of vaccination effects on CD4 cells after COVID-19 (dated by TCRdb to 2021 to 2024). Context from the whole study: Post-vaccine samples across the study were collected a median of 72 days after the second dose, with a range of 14 to 241. The full study included ten to eleven COVID-19 convalescent patients and several SARS-CoV-2-naive healthy vaccine recipients. SARS-CoV-2 spike-specific CD4+ TCR repertoires from before and after mRNA vaccination were compared in COVID-19 convalescent patients and in infection-naive vaccine recipients. Cultures from other donors in the study were sequenced with the Oncomine TCR Beta short-read assay on an Illumina iSeq 100.

Libraries were prepared through the immunoSEQ multiplex PCR assay. DNA from the cultured and isolated CD4+ T cells underwent TCR beta CDR3 sequencing. Concerning the study's data processing: Non-productive TCR sequences were removed, reads were trimmed to the CDR3 region, and CDR3s of at least 7 amino acids were retained. The MANAFEST web app was used to identify antigen-specific clonotypes by comparing expansion in peptide wells with expansion in reference cultures. To count as positive, a clone had to show expansion at FDR<0.05 compared with the reference and with all other wells, an odds ratio above 5, and a frequency above 0.1% in two replicate wells. Cross-reactive clonotypes were defined as significantly expanded in SARS-CoV-2 spike wells and in at least one common cold coronavirus spike condition. CDR3 similarity was assessed by Levenshtein distance using the stringdist R package, and unrooted trees were constructed with ape in R 3.6.1. TCRdb took over this immuneACCESS table, retaining in-frame rearrangements with V and J assigned. Such tables are incomplete; in checked studies, under half of the missing clones stem from an unresolved V gene, and the remainder is unexplained. For V, J and clone size, that table is used; D and trimming come from the DNA. For this sample there are fewer than 25,000 clones; around 70% appear just once. Of the sample, about a tenth falls within the top ten clones.

To identify antigen-specific CD4+ T cell clonotypes by their expansion, the ViraFEST assay first stimulated PBMC with viral peptide pools and then applied TCR sequencing. After around 11 days of culture, CD4+ T cells were isolated with the EasySep CD4+ T cell isolation kit. Participants received two doses of either the BNT162b2 or the mRNA-1273 mRNA SARS-CoV-2 vaccine. Negative nucleocapsid antibody results before and after vaccination confirmed that the healthy vaccine recipients had no prior SARS-CoV-2 infection. Around 2 million PBMC per well were cultured in IMDM with approximately 5% human AB serum, about 9.4 IU/ml IL-2 and gentamicin, plus 10 ug/ml peptides. Half of the culture medium was replaced with fresh IL-2-containing medium on days 3 and 7. Unless noted otherwise, every peptide stimulation condition was cultured in triplicate wells. PBMC were separated from whole blood using Ficoll-Paque Plus gradient centrifugation and were then either cryopreserved at -140C or used fresh. The spike proteins of SARS-CoV-2 and of the common cold coronaviruses HCoV-NL63, HCoV-OC43 and HCoV-229E were spanned by overlapping peptide pools. The QIAamp micro DNA kit was used to extract genomic DNA from the cultured CD4+ T cells.

The research as a whole found: Both infection-induced and vaccine-induced clones contracted markedly at late post-vaccination timepoints, which is consistent with waning T cell responses. The study was limited by a small number of convalescent patients, and early post-infection timepoints were lacking. Among healthy vaccine recipients, nearly all vaccine-induced clones were SARS-CoV-2 mono-reactive, and just 1 of 255 was cross-reactive with common cold coronaviruses.

From its cysteine to its phenylalanine, the CDR3 spans 13 amino acids. Just the 39-base CDR3 DNA is kept, in frame starting at base 1. V and J are truncated by 8 bases and 4 bases respectively, leaving an intervening sequence of 11 bases. CDR1 is given as KGHSH and CDR2 as LQKENI, both from the germline V gene. Worth noting for this clone: It lacks a known antigen. Per-base quality was not reported, and no clone a single base away is much larger than it.

Source: CD4+ T cells from PBMCs cultured with HCoV-NL63 spike peptides, taken after COVID-19 vaccination. The meaning of the sample's cell subset or site label: HCoV-NL63 spike overlapping peptide pool stimulation. The V gene is TRBV18 and the J gene is TRBJ1-4; the D gene is perhaps TRBD1, on 6 matching bases. This receptor was obtained from a human donor who received a COVID-19 vaccine. The encoded CDR3 is CASKTGLNEKLFF. The nucleotide sequence reads TGTGCCAGCAAGACAGGCCTTAATGAAAAACTGTTTTTT.